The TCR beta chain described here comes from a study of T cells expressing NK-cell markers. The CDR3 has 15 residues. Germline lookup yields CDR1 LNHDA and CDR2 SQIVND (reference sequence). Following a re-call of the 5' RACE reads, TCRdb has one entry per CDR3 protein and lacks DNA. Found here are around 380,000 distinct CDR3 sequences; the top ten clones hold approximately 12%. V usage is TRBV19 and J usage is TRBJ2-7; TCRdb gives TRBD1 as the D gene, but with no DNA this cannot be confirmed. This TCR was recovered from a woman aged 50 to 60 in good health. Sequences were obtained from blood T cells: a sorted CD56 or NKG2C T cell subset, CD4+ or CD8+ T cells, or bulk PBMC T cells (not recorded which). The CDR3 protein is CASRKTSGTANEQYF. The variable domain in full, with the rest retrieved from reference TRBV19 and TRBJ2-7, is DGGITQSPKYLFRKEGQNVTLSCEQNLNHDAMYWYRQDPGQGLRLIYYSQIVNDFQKGDIAEGYSVSREKKESFPLTVTSAQKNPTAFYLCASRKTSGTANEQYFGPGTRLTVT.